This is a list of T cell receptor beta chains from one sample in a study of cytomegalovirus exposure and HLA in healthy donors. Data came from immunoSEQ multiplex PCR; TCRdb stores just in-frame clones and leaves some out. Found here are 95,000 to 110,000 clones, 70% to 85% of them singletons; the top ten hold around 4%. The specimen sequenced was PBMCs. All receptors derive from a male donor in good health and CMV-seronegative. CDR3s include the opening cysteine and the closing phenylalanine or tryptophan. The order of the fields is J gene, V gene, clone size, D gene, CDR3 protein, CDR3 DNA. The D gene is left open where the match is weak. Clone size is stated in some rows and not others, as once, few, many or a class when expanded.

>TRBJ2-3|TRBV5-1|.|.
CASSFAGVNTDTQYF
TGCGCCAGCAGCTTCGCAGGGGTTAACACAGATACGCAGTATTTT
>TRBJ1-5|TRBV9|.|.
CASSDPNQPQHF
TGTGCCAGCAGCGATCCGAATCAGCCCCAGCATTTT
>TRBJ2-7|TRBV5-1|.|TRBD2
CASSHGLVYEQYF
TGCGCCAGCAGTCACGGACTAGTCTACGAGCAGTACTTC
>TRBJ2-7|TRBV19|.|TRBD2
CASSQLAGGYEQYF
TGTGCCAGTAGCCAACTAGCGGGAGGCTACGAGCAGTACTTC
>TRBJ1-1|TRBV18|.|TRBD1
CASSPQTGITEAFF
TGTGCCAGCTCACCACAGACAGGGATCACTGAAGCTTTCTTT
>TRBJ2-3|TRBV9|.|.
CASSFTDGHTDTQYF
TGTGCCAGCAGCTTCACCGACGGACACACAGATACGCAGTATTTT
>TRBJ2-5|TRBV7-7|few|TRBD1
CASSQTGQGETQYF
TGTGCCAGCAGCCAAACGGGACAGGGAGAGACCCAGTACTTC
>TRBJ2-7|TRBV5-1|.|.
CASSLDYQSSYEQYF
TGCGCCAGCAGCTTGGACTACCAAAGCTCCTACGAGCAGTACTTC
>TRBJ1-4|TRBV21-1|few|.
CASIPGDEYLGKLFF
TGTGCCAGCATCCCTGGAGATGAGTACCTGGGAAAACTGTTTTTT
>TRBJ2-3|TRBV7-6|.|.
CASSPHIGPRGTDTQYF
TGTGCCAGCAGCCCACATATCGGCCCGAGAGGGACAGATACGCAGTATTTT
>TRBJ2-5|TRBV5-1|few|.
CASRSYRSKETQYF
TGCGCCAGCAGGTCCTACAGGAGCAAAGAGACCCAGTACTTC
>TRBJ2-2|TRBV6-6|.|.
CASSYASSTGELFF
TGTGCCAGCAGTTACGCTAGTTCCACCGGGGAGCTGTTTTTT
>TRBJ1-5|TRBV6-1|.|TRBD1
CASRTGQGYNQPQHF
TGTGCCAGCAGGACGGGACAGGGGTACAATCAGCCCCAGCATTTT
>TRBJ1-1|TRBV29-1|.|.
CSVEVSGNTEAFF
TGCAGCGTTGAAGTTTCCGGGAACACTGAAGCTTTCTTT
>TRBJ2-7|TRBV7-6|once|TRBD2
CASSLVSAGESSYEQYF
TGTGCCAGCAGCTTAGTTTCGGCGGGGGAAAGCTCCTACGAGCAGTACTTC
>TRBJ1-1|TRBV19|.|.
CASSKRTLSNTEAFF
TGTGCCAGTAGTAAGCGGACCCTCTCGAACACTGAAGCTTTCTTT
>TRBJ2-7|TRBV5-1|few|.
CASSLGATRPYEQYF
TGCGCCAGCAGCTTGGGGGCCACTCGGCCCTACGAGCAGTACTTC
>TRBJ2-3|TRBV28|few|TRBD2
CASSLGLAGGTDTQYF
TGTGCCAGCAGTCTAGGACTAGCGGGAGGCACGGATACGCAGTATTTT
>TRBJ2-7|TRBV30|.|.
CAWSRLDGPYEQYF
TGTGCCTGGAGCCGCCTTGATGGGCCCTACGAGCAGTACTTC
>TRBJ1-1|TRBV7-8|.|.
CASSIRDMTPAFF
TGTGCCAGCAGCATCAGGGATATGACCCCGGCTTTCTTT
>TRBJ2-7|TRBV2|once|.
CASSRQVTYEQYF
TGTGCCAGCAGCCGACAGGTGACCTACGAGCAGTACTTC
>TRBJ1-1|TRBV5-1|few|TRBD1
CASSLVGSGGTEAFF
TGCGCCAGCAGCTTGGTGGGTTCAGGGGGCACTGAAGCTTTCTTT
>TRBJ2-5|TRBV19|.|TRBD2
CATGGGDGETQYF
TGTGCCACCGGCGGGGGAGATGGAGAGACCCAGTACTTC
>TRBJ1-2|TRBV30|.|.
CAWSVWARGLNGYTF
TGTGCCTGGAGTGTTTGGGCCAGAGGGCTTAATGGCTACACCTTC